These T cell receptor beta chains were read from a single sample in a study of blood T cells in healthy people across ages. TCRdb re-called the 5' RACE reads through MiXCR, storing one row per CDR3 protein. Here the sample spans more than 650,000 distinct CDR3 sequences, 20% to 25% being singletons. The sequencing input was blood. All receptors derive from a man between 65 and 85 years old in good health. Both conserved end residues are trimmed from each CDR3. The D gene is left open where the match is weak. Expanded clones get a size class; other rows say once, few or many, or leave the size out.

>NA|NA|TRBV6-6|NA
ATGSTGVYEQY
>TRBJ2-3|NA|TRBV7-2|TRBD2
ASSSPGLAGHTQY
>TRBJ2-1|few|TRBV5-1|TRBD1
ASSLGTDPSYNEQF
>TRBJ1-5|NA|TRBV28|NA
ASSYLSSRGNQPQH
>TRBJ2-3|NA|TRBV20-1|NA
SARGASDTDTQY
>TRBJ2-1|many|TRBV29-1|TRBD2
SVAGRGVYNEQF
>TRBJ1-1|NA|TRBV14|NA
ASSPRGSLMNTEAF
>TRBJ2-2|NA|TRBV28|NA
ASSPWGRGNTGELF
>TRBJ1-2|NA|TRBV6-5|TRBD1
ASRNNRGQYGYT
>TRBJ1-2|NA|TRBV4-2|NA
ASSQGYEGIAGYT
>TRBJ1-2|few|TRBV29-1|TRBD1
SVSTGYGYT
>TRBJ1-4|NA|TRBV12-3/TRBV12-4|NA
ASSPTVRVGGEKLF
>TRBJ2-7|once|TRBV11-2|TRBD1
ASSPGQGSLVYEQY
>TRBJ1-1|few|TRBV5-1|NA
ASSSDTARGTEAF
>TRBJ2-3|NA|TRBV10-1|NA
ASSESRRSDTQY
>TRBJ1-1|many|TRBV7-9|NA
ASGRTTNTEAF
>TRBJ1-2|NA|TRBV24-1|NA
ATSDSSVRGWAGYT
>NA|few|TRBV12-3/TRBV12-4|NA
ASSRGGLEQF
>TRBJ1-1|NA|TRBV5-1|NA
ASSPTPGGDTEAF
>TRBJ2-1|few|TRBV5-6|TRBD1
ASSFVPTGGYNEQF
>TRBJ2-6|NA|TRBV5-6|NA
ASSHEAGANVLT
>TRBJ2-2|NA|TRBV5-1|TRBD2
ASSTRTSREELF
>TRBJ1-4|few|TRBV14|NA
ASSRHLATNEKLF
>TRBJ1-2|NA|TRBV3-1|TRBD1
ASSQGSVQGFYGYP
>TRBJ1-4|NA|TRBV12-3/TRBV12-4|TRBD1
ASSKGQEGEKLF
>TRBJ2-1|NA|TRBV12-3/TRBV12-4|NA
ASTLDSPPGNEQF
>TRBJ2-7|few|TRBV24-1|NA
ATSDPDRYEQY
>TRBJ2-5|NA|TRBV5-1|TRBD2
ASSLGGRVAGFRETQY
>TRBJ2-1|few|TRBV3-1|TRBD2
ANSPSGNEQF
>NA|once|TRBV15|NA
ATSRDHSAVQEAQY
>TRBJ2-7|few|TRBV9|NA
ASSVTGFVDEQY
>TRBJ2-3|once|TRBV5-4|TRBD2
ASSFSGREDDTQY
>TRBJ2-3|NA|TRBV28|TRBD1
ASSLGPGGAGTDTQY